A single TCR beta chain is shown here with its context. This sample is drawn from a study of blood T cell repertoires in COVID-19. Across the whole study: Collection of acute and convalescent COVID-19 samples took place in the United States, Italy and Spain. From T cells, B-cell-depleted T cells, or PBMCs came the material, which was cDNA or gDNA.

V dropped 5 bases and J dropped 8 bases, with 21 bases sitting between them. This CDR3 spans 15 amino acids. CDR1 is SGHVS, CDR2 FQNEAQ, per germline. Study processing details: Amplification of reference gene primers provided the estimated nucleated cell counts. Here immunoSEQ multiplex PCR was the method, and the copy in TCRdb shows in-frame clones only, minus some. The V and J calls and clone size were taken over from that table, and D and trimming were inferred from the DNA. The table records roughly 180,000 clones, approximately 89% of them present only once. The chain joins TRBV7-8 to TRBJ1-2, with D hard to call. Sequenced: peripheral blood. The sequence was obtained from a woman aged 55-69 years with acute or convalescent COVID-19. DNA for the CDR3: TGTGCCAGCAGCCCCGTCCCCGCGCTAGAACGGGGCTACACCTTC. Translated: CASSPVPALERGYTF. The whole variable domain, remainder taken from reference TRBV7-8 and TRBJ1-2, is GAGVSQSPRYKVAKRGQDVALRCDPISGHVSLFWYQQALGQGPEFLTYFQNEAQLDKSGLPSDRFFAERPEGSVSTLKIQRTQQEDSAVYLCASSPVPALERGYTFGSGTRLTVV.